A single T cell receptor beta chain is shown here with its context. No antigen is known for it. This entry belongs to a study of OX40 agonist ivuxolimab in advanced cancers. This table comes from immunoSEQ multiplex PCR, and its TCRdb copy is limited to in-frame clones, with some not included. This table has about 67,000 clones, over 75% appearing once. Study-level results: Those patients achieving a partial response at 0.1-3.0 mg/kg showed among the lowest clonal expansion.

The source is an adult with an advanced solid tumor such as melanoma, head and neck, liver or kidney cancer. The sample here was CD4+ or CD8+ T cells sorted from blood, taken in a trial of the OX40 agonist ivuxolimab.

Here the CDR3 reads CASSYGTYNEQFF. The DNA of the CDR3 is TGTGCCAGCAGCTACGGGACTTACAATGAGCAGTTCTTC. This rearrangement joins TRBV11-2 to TRBJ2-1, with a tentative D call TRBD2 (6 bases). Looked up from germline, CDR1 is SGHAT and CDR2 is FQNNGV. CDR3 length equals 13 residues. V shed 4 bases and J shed 4 bases, with 8 bases lying between them.